The clone carrying this T cell receptor beta chain was picked up many times. TCRbeta library preparation incorporated unique molecular identifiers. TCRdb reprocessed the PCR reads via MiXCR and lists one record per CDR3 protein. The profile shows some 290,000 distinct CDR3 sequences, over 8% of them singletons. The sample comes from a study of T-cell reconstitution after alpha-beta-depleted transplantation in children. The CDR3 covers 14 residues. The germline V and J ends were trimmed by 6 bases and 2 bases, with 11 bases remaining between them. This sample comprised PBMCs from the stem cell graft donor, obtained from the stem cell graft. The sequence was collected from a human donor who donated a stem cell graft to a child with SCID. This sequence joins TRBV12-3 or TRBV12-4 and TRBJ1-5; TRBD1 might be the D (6 bases). CDR3: CASRQGSGNQPQHF. CDR3 sequence (DNA): TGTGCCAGCAGACAGGGCAGTGGCAATCAGCCCCAGCATTTT.